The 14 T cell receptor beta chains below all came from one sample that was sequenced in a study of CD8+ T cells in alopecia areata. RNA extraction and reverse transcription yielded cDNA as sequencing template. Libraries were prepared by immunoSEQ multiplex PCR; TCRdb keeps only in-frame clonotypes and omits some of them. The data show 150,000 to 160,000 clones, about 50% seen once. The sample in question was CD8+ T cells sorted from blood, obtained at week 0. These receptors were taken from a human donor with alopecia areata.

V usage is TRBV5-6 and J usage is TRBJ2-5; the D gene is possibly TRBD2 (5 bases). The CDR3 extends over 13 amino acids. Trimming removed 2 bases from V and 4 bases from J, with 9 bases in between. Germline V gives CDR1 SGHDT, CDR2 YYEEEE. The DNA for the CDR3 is TGTGCCAGCAGCTTTGAGGGATCAGAGACCCAGTACTTC. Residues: CASSFEGSETQYF.

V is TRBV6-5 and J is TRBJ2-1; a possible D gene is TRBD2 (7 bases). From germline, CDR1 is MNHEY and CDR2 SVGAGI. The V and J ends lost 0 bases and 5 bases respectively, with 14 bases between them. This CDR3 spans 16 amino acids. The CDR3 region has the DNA TGTGCCAGCAGTTACTCGGGGAGGGGGGTGAACAATGAGCAGTTCTTC. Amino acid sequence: CASSYSGRGVNNEQFF.

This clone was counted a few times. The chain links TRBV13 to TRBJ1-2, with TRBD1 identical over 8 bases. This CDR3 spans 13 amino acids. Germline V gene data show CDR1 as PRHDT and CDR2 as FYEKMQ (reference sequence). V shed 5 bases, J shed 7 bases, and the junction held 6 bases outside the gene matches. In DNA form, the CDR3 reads TGTGCCAGCAGCGATCAGGGGGCGTTTGGCTACACCTTC. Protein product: CASSDQGAFGYTF. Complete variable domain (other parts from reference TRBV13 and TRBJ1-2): AAGVIQSPRHLIKEKRETATLKCYPIPRHDTVYWYQQGPGQDPQFLISFYEKMQSDKGSIPDRFSAQQFSDYHSELNMSSLELGDSALYFCASSDQGAFGYTFGSGTRLTVV.

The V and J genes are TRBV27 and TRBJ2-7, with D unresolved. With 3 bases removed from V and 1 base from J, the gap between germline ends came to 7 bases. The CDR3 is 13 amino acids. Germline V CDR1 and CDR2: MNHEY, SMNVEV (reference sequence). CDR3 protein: CASSFQNSYEQYF. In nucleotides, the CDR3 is TGTGCCAGCAGTTTTCAGAATTCCTACGAGCAGTACTTC.

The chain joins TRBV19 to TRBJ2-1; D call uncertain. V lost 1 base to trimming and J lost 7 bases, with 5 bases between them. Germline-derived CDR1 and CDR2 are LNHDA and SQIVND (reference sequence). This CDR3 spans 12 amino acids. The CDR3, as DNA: TGTGCCAGTAGTATAGGGGAAAATGAGCAGTTCTTC. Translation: CASSIGENEQFF.

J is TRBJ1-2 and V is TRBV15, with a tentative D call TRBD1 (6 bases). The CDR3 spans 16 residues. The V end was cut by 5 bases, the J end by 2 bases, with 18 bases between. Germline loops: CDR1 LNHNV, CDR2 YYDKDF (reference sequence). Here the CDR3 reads CATSGGYRELNYGYTF. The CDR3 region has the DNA TGTGCCACCAGCGGGGGATACAGGGAATTGAACTATGGCTACACCTTC.

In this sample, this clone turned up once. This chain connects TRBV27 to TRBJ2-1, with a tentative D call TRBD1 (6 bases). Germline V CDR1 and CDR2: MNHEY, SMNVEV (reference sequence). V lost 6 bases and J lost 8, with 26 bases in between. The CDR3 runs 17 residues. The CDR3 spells CASSQGPGAGIWDEQFF. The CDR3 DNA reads TGTGCCAGCAGCCAGGGGCCAGGGGCAGGGATTTGGGATGAGCAGTTCTTC.

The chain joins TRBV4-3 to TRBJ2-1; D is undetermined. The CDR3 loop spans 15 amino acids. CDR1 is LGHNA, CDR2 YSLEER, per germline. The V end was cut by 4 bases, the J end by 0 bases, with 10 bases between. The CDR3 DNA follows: TGCGCCAGCAGCCTATCCGTTACCTCCTACAATGAGCAGTTCTTC. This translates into CASSLSVTSYNEQFF.

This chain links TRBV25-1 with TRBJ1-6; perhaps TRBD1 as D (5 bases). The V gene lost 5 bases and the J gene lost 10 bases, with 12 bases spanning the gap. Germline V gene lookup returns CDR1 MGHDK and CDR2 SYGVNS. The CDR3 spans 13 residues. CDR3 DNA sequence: TGTGCCAGCAGTACAGGCCGGGACTCACCCCTCCACTTT. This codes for CASSTGRDSPLHF.

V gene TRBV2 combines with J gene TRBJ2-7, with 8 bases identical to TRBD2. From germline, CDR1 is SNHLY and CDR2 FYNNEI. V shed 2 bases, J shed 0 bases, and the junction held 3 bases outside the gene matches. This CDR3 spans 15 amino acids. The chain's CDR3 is CASSEPGGDSYEQYF. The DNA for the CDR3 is TGTGCCAGCAGTGAACCCGGGGGGGACTCCTACGAGCAGTACTTC.

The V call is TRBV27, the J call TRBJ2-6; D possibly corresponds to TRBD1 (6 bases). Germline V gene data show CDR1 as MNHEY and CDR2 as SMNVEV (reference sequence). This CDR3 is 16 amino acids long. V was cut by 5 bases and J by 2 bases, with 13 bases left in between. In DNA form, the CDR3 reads TGTGCCAGCAGTAAGAACTACAGGGCTGGGGCCAACGTCCTGACTTTC. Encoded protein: CASSKNYRAGANVLTF.

The CDR3 here is CAWSVGHDTEAFF. DNA of the CDR3: TGTGCCTGGAGTGTTGGCCATGACACTGAAGCTTTCTTT. The chain combines TRBV30 with TRBJ1-1; D not certain. Trimming removed 0 bases from V and 3 bases from J, with 8 bases in between. CDR1 and CDR2 (germline): GTSNPN, SVGIG (reference sequence). The length of the CDR3 is 13 residues.

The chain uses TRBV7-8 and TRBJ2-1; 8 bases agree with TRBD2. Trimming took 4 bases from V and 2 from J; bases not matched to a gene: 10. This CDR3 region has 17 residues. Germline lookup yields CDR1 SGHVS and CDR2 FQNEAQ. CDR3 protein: CASSSDLGGAPYNEQFF. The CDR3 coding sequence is TGTGCCAGCAGCTCAGACCTCGGGGGGGCCCCCTACAATGAGCAGTTCTTC.

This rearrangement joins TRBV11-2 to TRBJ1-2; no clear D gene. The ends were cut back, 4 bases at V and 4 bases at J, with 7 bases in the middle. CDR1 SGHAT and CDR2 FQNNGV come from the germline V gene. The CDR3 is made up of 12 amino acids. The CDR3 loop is CASSSSVYGYTF. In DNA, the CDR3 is TGTGCCAGCAGCTCCTCCGTCTATGGCTACACCTTC.